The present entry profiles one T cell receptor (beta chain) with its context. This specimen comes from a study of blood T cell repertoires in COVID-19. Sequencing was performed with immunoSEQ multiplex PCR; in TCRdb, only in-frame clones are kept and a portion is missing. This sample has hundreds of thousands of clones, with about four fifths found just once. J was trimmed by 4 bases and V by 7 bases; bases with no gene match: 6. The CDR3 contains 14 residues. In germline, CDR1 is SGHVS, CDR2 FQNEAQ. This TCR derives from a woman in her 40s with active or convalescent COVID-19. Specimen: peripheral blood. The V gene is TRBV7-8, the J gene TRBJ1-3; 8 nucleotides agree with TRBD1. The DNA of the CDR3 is TGTGCCAGCACGCACAGGGGGGAGGGAAACACCATATATTTT. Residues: CASTHRGEGNTIYF.